This T cell receptor beta chain was captured in a study of vaccination and CD4 T cells after COVID-19 (dated by TCRdb to 2021 to 2024). A note on the overall study: Every convalescent patient had a positive nasal swab PCR test for SARS-CoV-2, with mild disease in roughly nine patients and severe disease in one. The spike-specific CD4+ TCR repertoire was compared before and after mRNA vaccination in around ten COVID-19 convalescent patients and a few infection-naive healthy vaccine recipients. As controls, cultures received a CEFX viral epitope pool (the positive control), an HIV-1 Nef peptide pool (the negative control), or no peptide at all. Each participant got two doses of either the Pfizer-BioNTech BNT162b2 vaccine (n=8) or the Moderna mRNA-1273 vaccine (n=2). Post-vaccine blood samples were collected a median of about 72 days after the second vaccine dose, ranging from about 13 to 241 days. Culture stimuli were overlapping spike peptide pools from SARS-CoV-2 and from the common cold coronaviruses HCoV-NL63, HCoV-OC43 and HCoV-229E. The convalescent cohort comprised six males and four females, including two Hispanic individuals, seven Caucasians, two Asians and one multiracial person. Post-COVID blood samples from convalescent patients were collected a median of approximately 93 days after diagnosis, with a range of roughly 30 to 161 days.

To note about this clonotype: No cognate antigen has been identified for it. Within one base of it there is no much larger clone, and no base qualities were kept.

Reading the label with the study, this specimen's treatment or condition is: approximately 9-day PBMC culture with coronavirus spike peptide pools or control peptides (ViraFEST assay). The study used the ViraFEST assay, which expanded antigen-specific T cells with peptide pools and then identified expanded clonotypes by TCR sequencing. The convalescent patients' positive SARS-CoV-2 PCR tests were from March to December 2020, which was before the Alpha, Beta and Delta variants emerged in the United States. Each well held 2 million or so PBMCs cultured in IMDM containing approximately 5% human AB serum and approximately 9.8 IU/ml IL-2, with 10 ug/ml peptide pools added. On days 3 and 7, half of the culture medium was replaced with fresh IL-2-containing medium. After more than 8 days of culture, CD4+ T cells were isolated by negative selection using the EasySep CD4+ T cell isolation kit. PBMCs were separated from whole blood using Ficoll-Paque Plus gradient centrifugation and then either used fresh or cryopreserved at -140C. In general, triplicate wells were set up for every culture condition.

The junction shows trimming of 4 bases on V and 9 bases on J, and the gene matches do not reach 14 bases of it. The CDR3 numbers 15 residues from cysteine through phenylalanine. The retained sequence is limited to the CDR3, 45 bases, with the frame set at the first base. Study-level results and caveats: The study included relatively few convalescent patients and did not analyze early timepoints after natural infection. Nearly all vaccine-specific clones in convalescent patients (304 of 307) were mono-reactive for SARS-CoV-2 spike rather than cross-reactive with common cold coronaviruses. The median number of SARS-CoV-2-reactive clonotypes rose from 20 to 25 after infection to around 40 after vaccination, but the change was not significant. Among the post-vaccine SARS-CoV-2-reactive clones in convalescent patients, a median approximately 90% showed up only after vaccination, which suggests vaccine-specific priming.

To prepare the library, PCR was applied. DNA from cultured CD4+ T cells underwent TCR sequencing with the Oncomine TCR Beta short-read assay at the Johns Hopkins FTIC core. The QIAamp micro DNA kit was used to extract genomic DNA from the cultured CD4+ T cells. Oncomine TCR Beta libraries from cultured CD4+ T cells were pooled with unique dual indexes and sequenced on an Illumina iSeq 100. The authors' analysis ran thus. Non-productive sequences were removed, and CDR3s not starting with C, not ending with F or W, or shorter than 7 amino acids were discarded. Antigen-specific clonotypes were identified using the MANAFEST web application through comparison of peptide-stimulated wells with reference and other culture wells. An FDR below 0.05, an odds ratio above 5, and a productive frequency above 0.1% in at least two of three replicate wells were required for clones to be considered positive. Clonotypes that were significantly expanded in both SARS-CoV-2 spike wells and at least one common cold coronavirus spike condition were defined as cross-reactive. Using R version 3.6.1, CDR3 homology was evaluated through Levenshtein distances (stringdist) along with unrooted phylogenetic trees (ape). The public reads were reprocessed in TCRdb via fastp at Q25 and MiXCR, keeping in-frame beta chains. Each CDR3 protein gets just one entry, which takes the most common genes and DNA from the rows behind it. It is TCRdb's table, rather than the study itself, that gives the V and J calls and clone size. The sample table lists 15,000 to 20,000 distinct CDR3 sequences, 50% to 75% of them with a count of one. The ten largest make up around a tenth of the sample.

The TCR was taken from a human donor who had recovered from COVID-19. The specimen was CD4+ T cells from blood, cultured in vitro. The chain uses TRBV23-1 and TRBJ1-2; a stretch of 7 junction bases matches TRBD1. TRBV23-1 falls under the ORF class, with uncertain function. The DNA sequence follows: TGCGCCAGCAGTCCGACCCGGGACAGCGACGGGAGCTACACCTTC. It specifies CASSPTRDSDGSYTF.